A selection of T cell receptor beta chains follows, all from one sample in a study of graft-versus-host responses after intestinal transplantation. The antigens of these receptors remain unknown. Data came from immunoSEQ multiplex PCR; TCRdb stores just in-frame clones and leaves some out. In the table there are approximately 130,000 clones, more than 80% of which are singletons. The sample in question was unstimulated CD4+ T cells sorted from spleen or lymph node cells, obtained before intestinal transplant. The source of these receptors is a human donor who received an intestinal transplant. Both conserved end residues are part of each CDR3. A D gene is named only where the DNA matches it firmly. The size of a clone is reported for some rows only, either as once, few or many, or as a class for expanded clones.

clone size	V gene	CDR3 length	D gene	J gene	CDR3 protein	CDR3 DNA
few	TRBV7-9	14	NA	TRBJ1-4	CATASDATNEKLFF	TGTGCCACTGCATCAGATGCAACTAATGAAAAACTGTTTTTT
once	TRBV5-1	14	NA	TRBJ1-2	CASSLGRTFEGYTF	TGCGCCAGCAGCTTGGGCCGAACCTTCGAGGGCTACACCTTC
NA	TRBV2	18	NA	TRBJ1-5	CASSAKGRLQYSNQPQHF	TGTGCCAGCAGTGCAAAAGGCAGGCTGCAATATAGCAATCAGCCCCAGCATTTT
NA	TRBV7-8	14	NA	TRBJ2-2	CASSPLANTGELFF	TGTGCCAGCAGCCCGCTCGCGAACACCGGGGAGCTGTTTTTT
NA	TRBV7-2	14	NA	TRBJ2-4	CASSLRGFKNIQYF	TGTGCCAGCAGCTTACGGGGTTTCAAAAACATTCAGTACTTC
NA	TRBV6-5	14	NA	TRBJ1-1	CASSYSSRQSEAFF	TGTGCCAGCAGTTACTCGAGTCGACAGTCTGAAGCTTTCTTT
NA	TRBV2	15	NA	TRBJ2-2	CASSVGAAGTGELFF	TGTGCCAGCAGTGTAGGTGCGGCGGGGACCGGGGAGCTGTTTTTT
NA	TRBV18	16	NA	TRBJ1-2	CASSPLGGELNYGYTF	TGTGCCAGCTCACCACTGGGAGGAGAACTTAACTATGGCTACACCTTC
once	TRBV6-6	13	NA	TRBJ2-5	CASSQPGSETQYF	TGTGCCAGCAGTCAGCCCGGGTCAGAGACCCAGTACTTC
NA	TRBV7-9	17	NA	TRBJ1-5	CASSFGTNHYSNQPQHF	TGTGCCAGCAGCTTTGGTACAAATCATTATAGCAATCAGCCCCAGCATTTT
few	TRBV6-5	14	TRBD1	TRBJ1-3	CASSRTGTGNTIYF	TGTGCCAGCTCCAGGACAGGAACTGGAAACACCATATATTTT
NA	TRBV2	15	NA	TRBJ2-1	CASSEGGVATNEQFF	TGTGCCAGCAGTGAAGGCGGGGTAGCTACCAATGAGCAGTTCTTC
NA	TRBV6-5	15	NA	TRBJ1-5	CASRRGGGSNQPQHF	TGTGCCAGCAGAAGAGGGGGTGGAAGCAATCAGCCCCAGCATTTT
once	TRBV6-6	14	NA	TRBJ2-7	CASSYSPGGYEQYF	TGTGCCAGCAGTTACTCGCCCGGGGGCTACGAGCAGTACTTC
NA	TRBV6-1	13	NA	TRBJ1-2	CASSELGQEGYTF	TGTGCCAGCAGTGAATTAGGACAAGAAGGCTACACCTTC
few	TRBV5-1	15	TRBD1	TRBJ1-4	CASSLLRDRGEKLFF	TGCGCCAGCAGCTTGCTCCGGGACAGGGGTGAAAAACTGTTTTTT
NA	TRBV5-1	15	NA	TRBJ1-1	CASSPWGGVNTEAFF	TGCGCCAGCAGCCCTTGGGGAGGAGTGAACACTGAAGCTTTCTTT
once	TRBV6-1	13	NA	TRBJ2-3	CASSEGAQGTQYF	TGTGCCAGCAGTGAAGGGGCGCAAGGTACGCAGTATTTT
NA	TRBV5-4	15	NA	TRBJ1-2	CASSQDPGWDYGYTF	TGTGCCAGCAGCCAAGACCCCGGGTGGGACTATGGCTACACCTTC
NA	TRBV7-6	15	NA	TRBJ2-7	CASSAHTASSYEQYF	TGTGCCAGCAGCGCCCACACGGCGAGCTCCTACGAGCAGTACTTC
NA	TRBV19	15	TRBD1	TRBJ2-7	CASSPGSGGSYEQYF	TGTGCCAGTAGCCCCGGGTCAGGGGGATCCTACGAGCAGTACTTC
NA	TRBV6-1	14	NA	TRBJ1-5	CASSFSGSRQPQHF	TGTGCCAGCAGTTTTTCAGGGTCAAGACAGCCCCAGCATTTT
NA	TRBV19	13	NA	TRBJ2-5	CASSIPGGQTQYF	TGTGCCAGTAGTATACCTGGGGGGCAGACCCAGTACTTC
NA	TRBV7-2	16	NA	TRBJ1-1	CASTAGVWGGNTEAFF	TGTGCCAGCACGGCGGGGGTGTGGGGGGGGAACACTGAAGCTTTCTTT
once	TRBV6-5	14	TRBD2	TRBJ2-1	CASRAYGGGVGQFF	TGTGCCAGCAGGGCGTATGGCGGGGGTGTGGGGCAGTTCTTC
NA	TRBV11-3	16	TRBD2	TRBJ2-1	CASSLGLRGGYNEQFF	TGTGCCAGCAGCTTAGGGCTTCGCGGGGGGTACAATGAGCAGTTCTTC
NA	TRBV11-3	17	TRBD2	TRBJ2-1	CASSPKAGGNPQNEQFF	TGTGCCAGCAGCCCAAAGGCGGGGGGAAATCCCCAGAATGAGCAGTTCTTC
NA	TRBV30	14	NA	TRBJ2-7	CAWTVAEGPYEQYF	TGTGCCTGGACAGTCGCGGAGGGCCCCTACGAGCAGTACTTC
NA	TRBV2	15	TRBD2	TRBJ2-1	CASSLAGLNANEQFF	TGTGCCAGTTCACTAGCGGGGCTTAATGCCAATGAGCAGTTCTTC
NA	TRBV7-9	14	TRBD1	TRBJ1-1	CAGVRDRVGTEAFF	TGTGCCGGGGTCCGGGACAGGGTAGGCACTGAAGCTTTCTTT
NA	TRBV2	15	NA	TRBJ2-2	CASRGGGANTGELFF	TGTGCCAGCAGGGGGGGCGGGGCGAACACCGGGGAGCTGTTTTTT
NA	TRBV19	13	NA	TRBJ2-7	CASSAGRSYEQYF	TGTGCCAGTAGCGCGGGGAGGTCCTACGAGCAGTACTTC
NA	TRBV4-1	14	NA	TRBJ1-1	CASSQLRGRTEAFF	TGCGCCAGCAGCCAATTGAGGGGGAGGACTGAAGCTTTCTTT
NA	TRBV4-1	18	TRBD2	TRBJ2-1	CASSQDSGGILWGNEQFF	TGCGCCAGCAGCCAAGATAGCGGGGGGATCCTCTGGGGCAATGAGCAGTTCTTC
NA	TRBV9	12	NA	TRBJ2-2	CASSVGPGELFF	TGTGCCAGCAGCGTAGGCCCCGGGGAGCTGTTTTTT
NA	TRBV18	15	NA	TRBJ2-7	CASSPRQGGSYEQYF	TGTGCCAGCTCACCAAGGCAGGGGGGATCCTACGAGCAGTACTTC
few	TRBV10-3	14	TRBD1	TRBJ2-2	CAISRTGEVGELFF	TGTGCCATCAGTAGGACAGGGGAGGTCGGGGAGCTGTTTTTT
once	TRBV18	13	NA	TRBJ1-5	CATGAGSNQPQHF	TGTGCCACCGGGGCTGGGAGCAATCAGCCCCAGCATTTT
once	TRBV27	15	NA	TRBJ2-2	CASSLVTSGTGELFF	TGTGCCAGCAGCTTAGTTACAAGCGGGACCGGGGAGCTGTTTTTT
NA	TRBV18	15	TRBD1	TRBJ1-1	CASSPGGRGLTEAFF	TGTGCCAGCTCCCCGGGGGGCAGGGGGCTGACTGAAGCTTTCTTT
NA	TRBV27	16	TRBD2	TRBJ2-2	CASSSGRGGATGELFF	TGTGCCAGCAGTTCAGGTCGCGGGGGGGCCACCGGGGAGCTGTTTTTT
NA	TRBV5-1	14	NA	TRBJ1-1	CASSLAGDRTEAFF	TGCGCCAGCAGCTTGGCCGGGGATCGCACTGAAGCTTTCTTT
few	TRBV18	12	NA	TRBJ2-7	CASSPWQDEQYF	TGTGCCAGCTCACCATGGCAGGACGAGCAGTACTTC
NA	TRBV5-1	17	NA	TRBJ2-1	CASSLRGGGTSYNEQFF	TGCGCCAGCAGCTTGAGGGGAGGGGGGACCTCCTACAATGAGCAGTTCTTC
NA	TRBV5-4	14	NA	TRBJ2-3	CASSSAKGADTQYF	TGTGCCAGCAGCTCGGCCAAGGGGGCAGATACGCAGTATTTT
NA	TRBV5-1	16	NA	TRBJ2-3	CASSLQPRWGTDTQYF	TGCGCCAGCAGCCTGCAACCTAGGTGGGGTACAGATACGCAGTATTTT
NA	TRBV12-5	17	TRBD1	TRBJ1-1	CASGSRDRGTVNTEAFF	TGTGCTAGTGGTTCGAGAGACAGGGGTACGGTGAACACTGAAGCTTTCTTT
NA	TRBV5-1	14	NA	TRBJ1-4	CASSFGGFSEKLFF	TGCGCCAGCAGCTTCGGGGGTTTTAGTGAAAAACTGTTTTTT
NA	TRBV6-5	13	TRBD1	TRBJ1-1	CASTRGSITEAFF	TGTGCCAGCACCAGGGGGTCGATAACTGAAGCTTTCTTT
once	TRBV11-2	18	TRBD2	TRBJ2-7	CASSQGSGGTSFIHEQYF	TGTGCCAGCAGCCAGGGGAGCGGGGGGACCTCATTCATCCACGAGCAGTACTTC
NA	TRBV2	13	NA	TRBJ2-2	CASSERSSGELFF	TGTGCCAGCAGTGAGAGGTCCTCCGGGGAGCTGTTTTTT
NA	TRBV15	15	NA	TRBJ1-5	CATSRDRPPGQPQHF	TGTGCCACCAGCAGAGATCGCCCTCCCGGACAGCCCCAGCATTTT
NA	TRBV5-6	15	NA	TRBJ1-3	CASQGNWGPGNTIYF	TGTGCCAGCCAAGGAAATTGGGGGCCTGGAAACACCATATATTTT
NA	TRBV5-1	12	NA	TRBJ1-2	CASSAEFNGYTF	TGCGCCAGCAGCGCCGAATTTAATGGCTACACCTTC
NA	TRBV12-5	11	NA	TRBJ1-2	CASGLNYGYTF	TGTGCCTCCGGCCTTAACTATGGCTACACCTTC